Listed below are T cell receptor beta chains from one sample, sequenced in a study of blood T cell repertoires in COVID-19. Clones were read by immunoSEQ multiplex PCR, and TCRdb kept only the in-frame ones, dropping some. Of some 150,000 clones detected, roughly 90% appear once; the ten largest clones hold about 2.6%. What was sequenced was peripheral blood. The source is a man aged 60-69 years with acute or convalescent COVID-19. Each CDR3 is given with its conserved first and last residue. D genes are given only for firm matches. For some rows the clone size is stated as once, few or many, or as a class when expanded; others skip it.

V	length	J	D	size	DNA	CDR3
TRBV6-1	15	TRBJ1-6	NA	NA	TGTGCCAGCAGTGACCTAGGGGTTGGCAATTCACCCCTCCACTTT	CASSDLGVGNSPLHF
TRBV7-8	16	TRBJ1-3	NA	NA	TGTGCCAGCAGCTTCTCGGGTTGGGGCGGTGGAAACACCATATATTTT	CASSFSGWGGGNTIYF
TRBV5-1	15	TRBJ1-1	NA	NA	TGCGCCAGCAGCTTGTACTACAAGGACACTGATGAAGCTTTCTTT	CASSLYYKDTDEAFF
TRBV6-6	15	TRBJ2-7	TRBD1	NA	TGTGCCAGCAGTTTCCCGGGACAGGGGCTAAACGAGCAGTACTTC	CASSFPGQGLNEQYF
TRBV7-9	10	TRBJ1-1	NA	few	TGTGCCAGCGACGAGGGTGAAGCTTTCTTT	CASDEGEAFF
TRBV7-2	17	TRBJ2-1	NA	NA	TGTGCCAGCAGCCCACCCCCCGGGCGGGGGCCCTACAATGAGCAGTTCTTC	CASSPPPGRGPYNEQFF
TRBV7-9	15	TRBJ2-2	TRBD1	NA	TGTGCCAGCAGCCATCGACAGGGGCGGACCGGGGAGCTGTTTTTT	CASSHRQGRTGELFF
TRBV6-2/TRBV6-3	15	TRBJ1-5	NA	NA	TGTGCCAGCAGTTACGCCGACAGAAGCAATCAGCCCCAGCATTTT	CASSYADRSNQPQHF
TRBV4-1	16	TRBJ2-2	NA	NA	TGCGCCAGCAGCCAAGAAATAGGGAGGAGCACCGGGGAGCTGTTTTTT	CASSQEIGRSTGELFF
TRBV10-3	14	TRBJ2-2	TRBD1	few	TGTGCCATCAGTGAGGTACAGGGGATCGGGGAGCTGTTTTTT	CAISEVQGIGELFF
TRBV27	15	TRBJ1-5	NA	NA	TGTGCCAGCAGCCGGGGGGCGGATAGCAATCAGCCCCAGCATTTT	CASSRGADSNQPQHF
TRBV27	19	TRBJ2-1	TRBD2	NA	TGTGCCAGCAGTTTCCGACTAGCGGGGGGGGTATCATTTTCGAATGAGCAGTTCTTC	CASSFRLAGGVSFSNEQFF
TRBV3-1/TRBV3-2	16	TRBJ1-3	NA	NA	TGTGCCAGCACCGCCCTTGGGGCCCAGTCTGGAAACACCATATATTTT	CASTALGAQSGNTIYF
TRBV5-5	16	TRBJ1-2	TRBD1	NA	TGTGCCAGCAGCGCCGGACAGGGCCTCCCTAACTATGGCTACACCTTC	CASSAGQGLPNYGYTF
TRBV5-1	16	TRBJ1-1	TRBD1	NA	TGCGCCAGCAGCTGGCGAAGTACAGGGGTAGGGACTGAAGCTTTCTTT	CASSWRSTGVGTEAFF
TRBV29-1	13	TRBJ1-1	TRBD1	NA	TGCAGCGTTGAAGTACAGGGGGGTACTGAAGCTTTCTTT	CSVEVQGGTEAFF
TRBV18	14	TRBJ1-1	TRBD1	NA	TGTGCCAGCTCACGGAGTCAGGGGGGAACTGAAGCTTTCTTT	CASSRSQGGTEAFF
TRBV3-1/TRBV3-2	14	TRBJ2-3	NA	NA	TGTGCCAGCAGCCAAGACGGACCTCGGGGTACGCAGTATTTT	CASSQDGPRGTQYF
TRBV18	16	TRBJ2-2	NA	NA	TGTGCCAGCTCACCCTTGTACACAGGGAGCACCGGGGAGCTGTTTTTT	CASSPLYTGSTGELFF
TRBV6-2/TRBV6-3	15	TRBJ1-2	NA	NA	TGTGCCAGCAGTGCTACGGGACAAAAAGTCGGTGGCTACACCTTC	CASSATGQKVGGYTF
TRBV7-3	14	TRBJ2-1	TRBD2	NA	TGTGCCAGCAGCCCCGCCGGGGGGGCGGGTGAGCAGTTCTTC	CASSPAGGAGEQFF
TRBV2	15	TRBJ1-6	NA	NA	TGTGCCAGCAGTGAAACGCGGGGGGCTGGATCACCCCTCCACTTT	CASSETRGAGSPLHF
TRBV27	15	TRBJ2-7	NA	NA	TGTGCCAGCAAACAGGGTCCACCGCCCTCCTACGAGCAGTACTTC	CASKQGPPPSYEQYF
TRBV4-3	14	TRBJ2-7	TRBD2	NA	TGCGCCAGCAGCCAGGGTCATAGCGGGGGGGCCCGAATCTTC	CASSQGHSGGARIF
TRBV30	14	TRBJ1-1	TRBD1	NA	TGTGCCTGGAGAGCCACAGGGACAGGGCCGAGGGCTTTCTTT	CAWRATGTGPRAFF
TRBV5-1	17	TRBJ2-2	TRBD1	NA	TGCGCCAGCAGCCGAATCCGGACAGGGATGGACACCGGGGAGCTGTTTTTT	CASSRIRTGMDTGELFF
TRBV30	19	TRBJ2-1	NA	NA	TGTGCCTGGAGTGTACGATTCTCAGCGACTGACCCTAGGTATAATGAGCAGTTCTTC	CAWSVRFSATDPRYNEQFF
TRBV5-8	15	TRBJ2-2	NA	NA	TGTGCCAGCAGCTCAGTACCACAGGGAAACGGGGAGCTGTTTTTT	CASSSVPQGNGELFF
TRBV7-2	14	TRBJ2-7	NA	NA	TGTGCCAGCAGCCCCCTCAACCGTCCCAGGGAGCAGTACTTC	CASSPLNRPREQYF
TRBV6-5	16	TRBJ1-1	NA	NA	TGTGCCAGCAGTTACTCGATGACGAGGGCGGGCACTGAAGCTTTCTTT	CASSYSMTRAGTEAFF
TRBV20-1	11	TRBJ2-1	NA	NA	TGCAGTGCTAGCAGGGGTAATGAGCAGTTCTTC	CSASRGNEQFF
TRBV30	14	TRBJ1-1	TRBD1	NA	TGTGCCTGGACTAGACAGGGTGTGAACACTGAAGCTTTCTTT	CAWTRQGVNTEAFF
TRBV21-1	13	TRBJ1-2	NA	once	TGTGCCAGCAGCAAAGCAAGAGGGCCTGGCTACACCTTC	CASSKARGPGYTF
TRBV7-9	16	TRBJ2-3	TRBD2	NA	TGTGCCAGCAGCGGGTGGGGGGGAGAGAGCACAGATACGCAGTATTTT	CASSGWGGESTDTQYF
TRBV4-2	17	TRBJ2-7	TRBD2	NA	TGTGCCAGCAGCCAAGATTACGGACTAGAAAGCTCCTACGAGCAGTACTTC	CASSQDYGLESSYEQYF
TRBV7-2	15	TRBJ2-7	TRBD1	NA	TGTGCCAGCAGCGTAAGGCGGGACAGGATCTACGAGCAGTACTTC	CASSVRRDRIYEQYF
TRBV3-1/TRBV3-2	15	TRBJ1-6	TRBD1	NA	TGTGCCAGCAGCCGAGGGACAGCCGTGTACTCACCCCTCCACTTT	CASSRGTAVYSPLHF